These 4 T cell receptor beta chains originate from one sample sequenced in a study of memory CD4+ T cells and cytomegalovirus serostatus. Single viable CD3+CD4+CD8-CD45RO+ cells were sorted as the memory CD4+ T cells. Sequenced by immunoSEQ multiplex PCR; TCRdb stores in-frame clones only, minus some. Here the sample spans over 75,000 clones, 80% being singletons. The sequenced sample was memory CD4+ T cells from blood. The receptors stem from an adult in good health and CMV-seropositive.

Concerning this clone itself: The same CDR3 also results from other DNA sequences found in this sample. This chain uses TRBV2 with TRBJ2-7; TRBD1 agrees at 10 bases. The CDR3 covers 14 residues. Germline CDR1 reads SNHLY; CDR2 reads FYNNEI. The J segment lost 2 bases and the V segment lost 6 bases, leaving 4 bases of the junction unmatched. CDR3 amino acids: CASRSGTGAYEQYF. CDR3 bases: TGTGCCAGCAGGTCCGGGACAGGGGCCTACGAGCAGTACTTC. Complete variable domain (other parts from reference TRBV2 and TRBJ2-7): EPEVTQTPSHQVTQMGQEVILRCVPISNHLYFYWYRQILGQKVEFLVSFYNNEISEKSEIFDDQFSVERPDGSNFTLKIRSTKLEDSAMYFCASRSGTGAYEQYFGPGTRLTVT.

J is TRBJ2-7 and V is TRBV27; possibly TRBD1 or TRBD2 for D (5 bases each). This CDR3 has 15 residues. Germline loops: CDR1 MNHEY, CDR2 SMNVEV (reference sequence). The V gene lost 0 bases and the J gene lost 1 base, with 10 bases spanning the gap. CDR3 nucleotides: TGTGCCAGCAGTTTATCACCCGAGGGGTCCTACGAGCAGTACTTC. It translates to CASSLSPEGSYEQYF.

The chain is built from TRBV29-1 and TRBJ1-2; 10 nucleotides align to TRBD1. The CDR3 runs 13 residues. With 4 bases clipped from V and 7 bases from J, the junction kept 6 bases outside the gene matches. Germline-derived CDR1 and CDR2 are SQVTM and ANQGSEA. CDR3 sequence reads: CSVVRQGAPGYTF. The CDR3 DNA reads as TGCAGCGTTGTTAGACAGGGGGCGCCTGGCTACACCTTC. The full variable domain, in which reference TRBV29-1 and TRBJ1-2 provide the parts outside the CDR3, is SAVISQKPSRDICQRGTSLTIQCQVDSQVTMMFWYRQQPGQSLTLIATANQGSEATYESGFVIDKFPISRPNLTFSTLTVSNMSPEDSSIYLCSVVRQGAPGYTFGSGTRLTVV.

The chain joins TRBV5-1 to TRBJ2-5; no firm D call. This CDR3 contains 13 residues. Germline CDR1 reads SGHRS; CDR2 reads YFSETQ. V was cut by 2 bases and J by 2 bases, with 7 bases left in between. In nucleotides, the CDR3 is TGCGCCAGCAGCTTTGGGGTTCAAGAGACCCAGTACTTC. Translating it yields CASSFGVQETQYF.